This T cell receptor (beta chain) was captured in a study of blood T cells in healthy people across ages. There are 16 residues in the CDR3. Trimming cost V 0 bases and J 0 bases, with 12 bases left between them. The germline CDR1 and CDR2 sequences are PRHDT and FYEKMQ (reference sequence). Primed by a sample-barcoded 5' primer and a J-beta primer mix, a second PCR proceeded for 7 to 11 cycles. TCRdb called the 5' RACE reads again in MiXCR, with one record for every CDR3 protein. The data contain about 780,000 distinct CDR3 sequences, more than 35% of them singletons. Material: blood. This receptor was taken from a man older than 75 in good health. The rearrangement links TRBV13 to TRBJ2-7; D not certain. In DNA form, the CDR3 reads TGTGCCAGCAGCTTAGGCCCGTACCGAAGCTCCTACGAGCAGTACTTC. Its protein product is CASSLGPYRSSYEQYF.